The 23 T cell receptor beta chains given below trace back to one sample, sequenced in a study of T cells in Graves' hyperthyroidism and ophthalmopathy (dated by TCRdb to about 2019). Receptors were amplified or captured by multiplex PCR. Sequencing took place on an Illumina HiSeq 2000. The TCR beta CDR3 regions were amplified from RNA transcripts. A first-round RT-PCR of the TCR CDR3 used the HTBI primer set with the Qiagen OneStep RT-PCR kit. TCRdb reanalyzed the raw reads on its own, using fastp at Q25 for trimming and MiXCR for clone calling, and kept in-frame beta chains. For every CDR3 protein sequence, its rows merge into one entry that carries the most common genes and DNA. A total of about 760,000 distinct CDR3 sequences appear in this sample, about a third of them only once. Of the sample, around 29% falls within the top ten clones. Sequencing used blood. The receptors shown here come from a woman aged 40-49 years with Graves' hyperthyroidism.

The chain employs TRBV7-2 and TRBJ1-2; 8 bases fit TRBD1. V was clipped by 6 bases and J by 2 bases; unmatched bases: 5. From germline, CDR1 is SGHTA and CDR2 FQGNSA. This CDR3 spans 14 amino acids. The chain's CDR3 is CASRTGVGNYGYTF. CDR3 coding DNA: TGTGCCAGCAGGACAGGGGTCGGGAACTATGGCTACACCTTC.

Ten or more counts support this clonotype. The chain has TRBV7-9 and TRBJ1-4, with D possibly matching TRBD1 (5 bases). V gave up 6 bases and J gave up 7 bases, with 18 bases separating them. Per the germline V gene, CDR1 is SEHNR and CDR2 is FQNEAQ (reference sequence). The CDR3 runs to 15 residues. CDR3 protein: CASRSQGLESEKLFF. Written as DNA, the CDR3 is TGTGCCAGCAGATCCCAGGGATTGGAAAGTGAAAAACTGTTTTTT.

Many counts were recorded for this clonotype. This rearrangement joins TRBV7-3 to TRBJ2-7; D remains unclear. Trimming cost V 5 bases and J 6 bases, with 11 bases left between them. Germline loops: CDR1 SGHTA, CDR2 FQGTGA. This CDR3 is 12 amino acids long. As DNA, the CDR3 is TGTGCCAGCAGCATACAAGGCGGCGAGCAGTACTTC. Translation: CASSIQGGEQYF.

The chain has TRBV7-8 and TRBJ2-3; D might be TRBD1 (5 bases). The CDR3 is 13 residues long. From germline, CDR1 is SGHVS and CDR2 FQNEAQ. The V gene lost 7 bases and the J gene lost 3 bases, with 11 bases spanning the gap. CDR3 DNA: TGTGCCAGCATAGCAGGGCGTACAGATACGCAGTATTTT. It is translated as CASIAGRTDTQYF.

As to this clonotype: A read error may account for a junction end that differs from germline. The gene calls are TRBV7-2 and TRBJ1-1, with 7 bases that match TRBD1. Germline V gene lookup returns CDR1 SGHTA and CDR2 FQGNSA. This CDR3 is built from 13 residues. The CDR3 DNA follows: TGCGCCAGCGGTAAGGGACAGCTAACTGAAGCTTTCTTT. The encoded protein is CASGKGQLTEAFF.

The count of this clonotype is one. A much larger clone is a single base away; this may be a read error. The genes are TRBV10-3 and TRBJ2-7, with no clear D. CDR1 is ENHRY, CDR2 SYGVKD, per germline. CDR3 length: 11 residues. Here the CDR3 DNA reads TGTGCCATCAGTGAAGGATTTCCCGTGGTCTTC. It translates to CAISEGFPVVF.

The chain has TRBV5-6 and TRBJ2-2; perhaps D is TRBD1 or TRBD2 (5 bases each). The CDR3 length is 14 residues. Germline V gives CDR1 SGHDT, CDR2 YYEEEE. V gave up 4 bases and J gave up 7 bases, with 14 bases separating them. For the CDR3, the DNA is TGTGCCAGCAGCGGACACGGAGGTTTCGGGGAGCTGTTTTTT. This codes for CASSGHGGFGELFF.

Ten or more counts support this clonotype. The chain is built from TRBV20-1 and TRBJ2-7; a possible D gene is TRBD1 (5 bases). In germline, CDR1 is DFQATT, CDR2 SNEGSKA (reference sequence). Trimming removed 4 bases at V and 2 bases at J, with 12 bases between. The length of the CDR3 is 13 residues. CDR3 loop: CSATGPQTYEQYF. Here the CDR3 DNA reads TGCAGTGCTACAGGGCCCCAGACCTACGAGCAGTACTTC.

This clonotype came up once. V gene TRBV25-1 combines with J gene TRBJ2-5; TRBD2 matches at 13 bases. The CDR3 covers 17 residues. Looked up from germline, CDR1 is MGHDK and CDR2 is SYGVNS. Trimming cost V 5 bases and J 4 bases; bases outside gene matches: 10. The CDR3 protein is CASSNPGLAGRGETQYF. DNA of the CDR3: TGTGCCAGCAGTAACCCGGGACTAGCGGGAAGAGGAGAGACCCAGTACTTC.

Turning to this clonotype: Mismatch with germline at one junction end may stem from a read error. The chain has TRBV12-3 or TRBV12-4 and TRBJ2-7; TRBD1 agrees at 10 bases. The CDR3 totals 15 residues. DNA of the CDR3: TGTGCCAGCAGTCCCGGGACAGGGGAGTTCGGCGAGCAGCACTTC. The encoded protein is CASSPGTGEFGEQHF.

Worth noting for this clonotype: A much larger clone lies one base from this, so it may be a read error. The rearrangement joins TRBV6-5 to TRBJ2-6; D is uncertain. The germline V gene has CDR1 MNHEY and CDR2 SVGAGI. The CDR3 is 15 amino acids. The CDR3 DNA reads TGTGCCAGCCGGATAGATTCGTCTGGGACCAACGTCCTGACTTTC. Translating it yields CASRIDSSGTNVLTF.

This clonotype was seen many times. The chain is built from TRBV2 and TRBJ1-2; D is unresolved. Germline V gene lookup returns CDR1 SNHLY and CDR2 FYNNEI. The CDR3 runs to 13 residues. Trimming took 3 bases from V and 3 from J, leaving 8 bases between them. The CDR3 sequence: CASSEKADYGYTF. CDR3 bases: TGTGCCAGCAGTGAGAAGGCGGACTATGGCTACACCTTC.

V is TRBV11-3 and J is TRBJ2-3, with 9 nucleotides matching TRBD1. The V gene's germline CDR1 is SGHNT and CDR2 YENEEA. V lost 5 bases and J lost 5; bases outside the gene matches: 8. The CDR3 covers 15 residues. The CDR3 protein is CASSPETGGIDTQYF. The CDR3 DNA follows: TGTGCCAGCAGCCCAGAGACAGGGGGAATAGATACGCAGTATTTT.

This clonotype was recorded many times. Here the CDR3 DNA reads TGTGCCAGTAGTATATATTGGGGGGGCCAAGAGACCCAGTACTTC. It encodes CASSIYWGGQETQYF. The chain links TRBV19 to TRBJ2-5, with TRBD2 matching 7 bases. From germline, CDR1 is LNHDA and CDR2 SQIVND (reference sequence). The CDR3 length is 15 residues. V trimming: 2 bases; J trimming: 1 base; junction bases outside the gene matches: 4.

The J gene is TRBJ1-3, the V gene TRBV4-1; D is unclear. Germline V gene lookup returns CDR1 MGHRA and CDR2 YSYEKL. This CDR3 contains 13 residues. Between the trimmed V and J ends, which lost 4 bases and 4 bases, there was a span of 8 bases. The DNA for the CDR3 is TGCGCCAGCAGCCGCTATTTCGGAAACACCATATATTTT. Amino acids: CASSRYFGNTIYF.

This clonotype appeared a few times. V gene TRBV6-1 combines with J gene TRBJ2-2; D ambiguous. The CDR3 is 16 amino acids. Germline values: CDR1 MNHNS, CDR2 SASEGT. V lost 4 bases, J lost 0 bases, and 12 bases lay in between. The CDR3 DNA reads as TGTGCCAGCAGTGCCCTTAGGACGGCGAACACCGGGGAGCTGTTTTTT. Translated: CASSALRTANTGELFF.

The V and J genes are TRBV7-2 and TRBJ2-7, with a possible D match to TRBD2 (7 bases). CDR3 length equals 16 residues. Per germline, CDR1 SGHTA and CDR2 FQGNSA. Deletions cut 0 bases from V and 7 bases from J, with 19 bases between. Here the CDR3 reads CASSLASWGGGVEQYF. For the CDR3, the DNA is TGTGCCAGCAGCTTAGCGTCGTGGGGCGGGGGCGTAGAGCAGTACTTC.

This clonotype has more than one count but fewer than ten. The chain links TRBV29-1 to TRBJ1-2; D unclear. V was trimmed by 8 bases and J by 6 bases, leaving 10 bases between them. Germline CDR1 SQVTM, CDR2 ANQGSEA. The CDR3 runs 10 residues. The CDR3 loop reads CSLDRDGYTF. For the CDR3, the DNA is TGCAGCTTGGATCGGGATGGCTACACCTTC.

V usage is TRBV6-6 and J usage is TRBJ1-2; tentatively, D is TRBD1 (5 bases). Trimming left V 6 bases short and J 3 bases short, with 17 bases between. The germline V gene has CDR1 MNHNY and CDR2 SVGAGI (reference sequence). The CDR3 length is 15 residues. This chain's CDR3 is CASRNQQQGDYGYTF. The CDR3 bases are TGTGCCAGCAGGAACCAACAGCAGGGTGACTATGGCTACACCTTC.

Turning to this clonotype: Germline and junction disagree at one end, which may indicate a read error. CDR3 region: CASSFRQGGDTQYF. For the CDR3, the DNA is TGCGCCAGCAGCTTCCGACAGGGCGGGGATACGCAGTATTTT. V is TRBV7-2 and J is TRBJ2-3, with 7 bases matching TRBD1. Germline V gives CDR1 SGHTA, CDR2 FQGNSA. This CDR3 is 14 amino acids long. Full variable domain (remainder filled in from reference TRBV7-2 and TRBJ2-3): GAGVSQSPSNKVTEKGKDVELRCDPISGHTALYWYRQSLGQGLEFLIYFQGNSAPDKSGLPSDRFSAERTGGSVSTLTIQRTQQEDSAVYLCASSFRQGGDTQYFGPGTRLTVL.

The chain links TRBV6-5 to TRBJ1-6, with D uncertain. V lost 2 bases, J lost 7 bases, and 9 bases lay in between. The CDR3 is 14 residues long. Germline CDR1 MNHEY, CDR2 SVGAGI. The CDR3 DNA reads TGTGCCAGCAGTTACGGTGGCGTCAATTCACCCCTCCACTTT. Translation gives CASSYGGVNSPLHF.

The chain combines TRBV10-3 with TRBJ2-5; TRBD1 might be the D (5 bases). The CDR3 has 13 residues. V lost 1 base and J 5 bases, leaving 8 bases between the germline ends. Germline CDR1 is ENHRY and CDR2 is SYGVKD. The chain's CDR3 is CAISEFKGETQYF. DNA for the CDR3: TGTGCCATCAGTGAGTTTAAGGGGGAGACCCAGTACTTC.

The rearrangement links TRBV12-5 to TRBJ1-2, with 7 bases identical to TRBD1. V gave up 5 bases and J gave up 2 bases; unmatched junction bases: 8. This CDR3 has 15 amino acids. Germline-derived CDR1 and CDR2 are LGHNT and FRNRAP. As DNA, the CDR3 is TGTGCTAGTGGTGATTGGGACAGACCAAACTATGGCTACACCTTC. Protein sequence: CASGDWDRPNYGYTF.